One sample yielded the 6 T cell receptor beta chains listed below, sequenced in a study of OX40 agonist ivuxolimab in advanced cancers. Measured with immunoSEQ multiplex PCR; TCRdb has only the in-frame clones, and not every one. The repertoire holds 55,000 to 80,000 clones, around 86% seen once, with 0.9% to 1.2% in the top ten. The specimen comprised CD4+ or CD8+ T cells sorted from blood, sampled in a trial of the OX40 agonist ivuxolimab. Receptors originate from an adult with an advanced solid tumor such as melanoma, head and neck, liver or kidney cancer.

The J gene is TRBJ2-7, the V gene TRBV2, with 12 bases aligning to TRBD1. Germline CDR1 reads SNHLY; CDR2 reads FYNNEI. This CDR3 region has 14 residues. V shed 6 bases, J shed 3 bases, and the junction held 3 bases outside the gene matches. CDR3 region: CASRGTGGFYEQYF. In DNA, the CDR3 is TGTGCCAGCAGAGGGACAGGGGGCTTCTACGAGCAGTACTTC.

V and J are TRBV7-8 and TRBJ1-4, with TRBD1 matching 11 bases. Looked up from germline, CDR1 is SGHVS and CDR2 is FQNEAQ. This CDR3 region has 16 residues. The V gene end was trimmed by 4 bases and the J gene end by 8 bases; junction bases not matched to a gene: 9. CDR3 DNA sequence: TGTGCCAGCAGCTCGACGACGGGACAGGGGGACGAAAAACTGTTTTTT. Translating gives CASSSTTGQGDEKLFF.

DNA of the CDR3: TGTGCCAGCAGTTTCTACTCCCCACAAAACTACGAGCAGTACTTC. The encoded protein is CASSFYSPQNYEQYF. The chain couples TRBV28 to TRBJ2-7, with unresolved D. Germline CDR1 MDHEN, CDR2 SYDVKM. The CDR3 totals 15 residues. V lost 3 bases and J lost 3, with 15 bases in between.

This clone was observed a handful of times. The chain combines TRBV30 with TRBJ1-4, with TRBD1 as a possible D gene (6 bases). The CDR3 is made up of 13 amino acids. The V end was cut by 7 bases, the J end by 4 bases, with 13 bases between. The germline V gene has CDR1 GTSNPN and CDR2 SVGIG (reference sequence). The CDR3 loop reads CASKDSINEKLFF. CDR3 in DNA: TGTGCCTCCAAGGACAGTATTAATGAAAAACTGTTTTTT.

The chain employs TRBV7-9 and TRBJ1-4; maybe TRBD1 (6 bases). V was shortened by 5 bases and J by 1 base, with 8 bases between the two germline ends. The CDR3 is made up of 14 amino acids. In germline, CDR1 is SEHNR, CDR2 FQNEAQ (reference sequence). CDR3: CASSPGVTNEKLFF. CDR3 in DNA: TGTGCCAGCAGCCCAGGGGTAACTAATGAAAAACTGTTTTTT.

This clone was detected only once. The chain recombines TRBV4-3 with TRBJ1-6; 9 nucleotides align to TRBD1. There are 14 residues in the CDR3. V trimming: 4 bases; J trimming: 9 bases; junction bases outside the gene matches: 4. Germline V gives CDR1 LGHNA, CDR2 YSLEER. CDR3 sequence (DNA): TGCGCCAGCAGCCTGGGACAGGGTGGTTCACCCCTCCACTTT. It translates to CASSLGQGGSPLHF.